Shown below are 30 T cell receptor beta chains from a single sample sequenced in a study of tumor and adjacent non-tumor tissue in lung cancer. The library came from three nested PCR rounds adapted from ARM-PCR protocols. TCRdb analysed the multiplex PCR reads with MiXCR anew, one entry per CDR3 protein. This table has 90,000 to 120,000 distinct CDR3 sequences, 55% to 65% appearing once. The template was RNA from unsorted bulk tissue. The normal lung tissue was taken more than 3 cm from the tumor edge. Sequencing was performed on distant non-tumor lung tissue. Every receptor here comes from a man aged 30-40 years with non-small cell lung cancer.

CDR3 residues: CASSLCAGELFF. The CDR3 DNA reads TGTGCCAGCTCCCTGTGCGCCGGGGAGCTGTTTTTT. The V gene is TRBV12-3 or TRBV12-4, the J gene TRBJ2-2, with no clear D. Trimming removed 8 bases at V and 6 bases at J, with 10 bases between. CDR3 size: 12 residues.

Ten or more counts support this clonotype. The chain recombines TRBV29-1 with TRBJ2-2; 8 bases align to TRBD1. The CDR3 runs 13 residues. The germline V gene has CDR1 SQVTM and CDR2 ANQGSEA. After removal of 3 bases from V and 7 bases from J, the junction contained 4 bases not matched to a gene. The CDR3 sequence is CSVEDREVGELFF. CDR3 DNA: TGCAGCGTTGAGGACAGGGAGGTCGGGGAGCTGTTTTTT.

A remark on this clonotype: The junction and the germline gene differ at one end; a read error may be behind it. The chain joins TRBV6-1 to TRBJ2-2; weak D call: TRBD2 (6 bases). There are 16 residues in the CDR3. CDR1 MNHNS and CDR2 SASEGT come from the germline V gene. CDR3 loop: CAGTDVLRGDAGELFF. CDR3 bases: TGTGCCGGCACCGACGTTCTTCGCGGGGACGCCGGGGAACTGTTTTTT.

This clonotype was counted a few times. V is TRBV12-3 or TRBV12-4 and J is TRBJ2-1; no definite D call. The CDR3 is 13 residues long. The V end was cut by 5 bases, the J end by 7 bases, with 12 bases between. Here the CDR3 DNA reads TGTGCCAGCAGTCCGAATAGGTGGAATGAGCAGTTCTTC. It specifies CASSPNRWNEQFF.

In its sample, this clonotype is medium-sized. The chain carries TRBV11-2 and TRBJ2-1; no reliable D call. This CDR3 has 12 amino acids. In germline, CDR1 is SGHAT, CDR2 FQNNGV. Trimming stripped 8 bases from V and 10 bases from J, with 15 bases between. This CDR3 is CASGFRPDEQFF. Written as DNA, the CDR3 is TGTGCCAGCGGATTTCGGCCGGACGAGCAGTTCTTC.

This rearrangement joins TRBV29-1 to TRBJ1-1; D is unclear. V gave up 5 bases and J gave up 1 base, with 17 bases separating them. The CDR3 spans 15 residues. The germline V gene has CDR1 SQVTM and CDR2 ANQGSEA. The CDR3 protein is CSVHLLDRENTEAFF. The DNA of the CDR3 is TGCAGCGTTCATCTCCTGGATAGGGAGAACACTGAAGCTTTCTTT.

Comments on this clonotype: Sequence at one end of the junction differs from germline and may be a read error. The rearrangement uses TRBV12-3 or TRBV12-4 and TRBJ1-2, with D possibly being TRBD1 (5 bases). The CDR3 spans 14 residues. CDR3: CASTPGQPAYGYIF. The DNA for the CDR3 is TGTGCCAGCACCCCGGGGCAGCCCGCCTATGGCTACATCTTC.

Comments on this clonotype: A junction boundary mismatches the germline segment, possibly from a read error. The chain employs TRBV20-1 and TRBJ2-2; 8 positions match TRBD1. This CDR3 contains 15 residues. Germline CDR1 is DFQATT and CDR2 is SNEGSKA (reference sequence). The CDR3 nucleotides read TGCAGTGAGCGAATACAGGGGGATCTCTCCGGGGAGTTGTTTTTT. Amino acids: CSERIQGDLSGELFF.

Remarks on this clonotype: A much larger clone is a single base away; this may be a read error. The chain joins TRBV6-2 or TRBV6-3 to TRBJ1-2, with D uncertain. Per germline, CDR1 MNHEY and CDR2 SVGEGT. There are 11 residues in the CDR3. Trimming took 0 bases from V and 7 from J, leaving 3 bases between them. As DNA, the CDR3 is TGTGCCAGCAGTTACTCCAGTGGCTACACCTTC. This codes for CASSYSSGYTF.

Only a few counts were recorded for this clonotype. A much larger clone sits a single nucleotide away, making a read error possible. V is TRBV5-4 and J is TRBJ1-2, with 10 bases matching TRBD1. Trimming took 4 bases from V and 2 from J; bases not matched to a gene: 8. Germline CDR1 reads SGHNT; CDR2 reads YYREEE (reference sequence). CDR3 length: 16 amino acids. Written as DNA, the CDR3 is TGTGCCAGCAGCGGGACAGGGGCTCGAGTGAACTATGGCTACACCTTC. Protein product: CASSGTGARVNYGYTF.

Points on this clonotype: Because the CDR3 is missing its conserved closing phenylalanine or tryptophan, this is likely a read error. The chain joins TRBV11-1 to TRBJ1-1; weak D call: TRBD1 (6 bases). This CDR3 region has 14 residues. The germline V and J ends were trimmed by 9 bases and 1 base, with 15 bases remaining between them. The germline CDR1 and CDR2 sequences are SGHAT and FQDESV (reference sequence). The CDR3 nucleotides are TGTGCCAGTAGTTGGACAGCTGCGAACACTGAAGCTTTCTTG. Translated, it gives CASSWTAANTEAFL.

This sequence joins TRBV11-3 and TRBJ2-3; D remains ambiguous. Germline CDR1 SGHNT, CDR2 YENEEA. Trimming took off 5 bases at V and 3 bases at J, with 18 bases between the two ends. This CDR3 is built from 16 residues. CDR3 DNA sequence: TGTGCCAGCAGCCCAATTGTGGGATGGGCAACAGATACGCAGTATTTT. This gives the protein CASSPIVGWATDTQYF.

The J gene is TRBJ1-5, the V gene TRBV6-1; D unclear. The CDR3 consists of 14 residues. The V and J ends lost 4 bases and 6 bases respectively, with 13 bases between them. The germline gives CDR1 MNHNS, CDR2 SASEGT. In DNA form, the CDR3 reads TGTGCCAGCAGTGCCCCAGTGAAAGGTCAGCCCCAGCATTTT. It encodes CASSAPVKGQPQHF.

On this clonotype: A much larger clone differs by one base, so this may be a read error. The rearrangement links TRBV12-3 or TRBV12-4 to TRBJ2-4; D assignment may be TRBD1 or TRBD2 (5 bases each). CDR3 size: 13 residues. The CDR3 DNA reads as TGTGCCAGCAGTGGGGGAGCCAAAACCATTCAGTACTTC. It specifies CASSGGAKTIQYF.

The rearrangement joins TRBV20-1 to TRBJ2-6; D is perhaps TRBD1 (6 bases). The CDR3 covers 15 residues. Germline loops: CDR1 DFQATT, CDR2 SNEGSKA (reference sequence). Trimming left V 3 bases short and J 0 bases short, with 9 bases between. CDR3 sequence reads: CSARLDSSGANVLTF. As DNA, the CDR3 is TGCAGTGCTAGGCTGGACAGCTCTGGGGCCAACGTCCTGACTTTC.

Of note for this clonotype: This may be a read error, as it is one base from a much larger clone. This rearrangement joins TRBV30 to TRBJ1-1, with D tentatively TRBD1 (5 bases). From germline, CDR1 is GTSNPN and CDR2 SVGIG (reference sequence). The CDR3 sequence is 15 residues long. The CDR3 loop reads CVWSFAGTGNTEAFF. The DNA of the CDR3 is TGTGTCTGGAGTTTCGCCGGGACCGGGAACACTGAAGCTTTCTTT.

Turning to this clonotype: Likely a read error: the CDR3 ends without its conserved phenylalanine or tryptophan. The DNA is left out, because the CDR3 cannot be placed on it with certainty; the CDR3 is given as TCRdb lists it. The chain is built from TRBV10-2 and TRBJ2-7; the tabulated D call, TRBD2, remains unverified against the DNA. Both ends counted, the CDR3 spans 14 residues. CDR1 and CDR2 from the germline V gene are WSHSY and SAAADI. CDR3 loop: CASQTTSEIYEQYL.

On this clonotype itself: A much larger clone lies one base from this, so it may be a read error. J is TRBJ2-3 and V is TRBV20-1, with TRBD2 as a possible D gene (6 bases). CDR3 size: 13 residues. Germline loops: CDR1 DFQATT, CDR2 SNEGSKA (reference sequence). The CDR3 DNA sequence: TGCAGTGCTAGACGGAGTTCGGGAGATACGCACTATTTT. It translates to CSARRSSGDTHYF.

To note about this clonotype: A much larger clonotype is one base distant, so this may be a read error. The chain is built from TRBV11-2 and TRBJ2-5, with 8 bases that match TRBD1. The CDR3 has 13 residues. Per germline, CDR1 SGHAT and CDR2 FQNNGV. In DNA form, the CDR3 reads TGTACCAGCAACCGGACAGGGAAAGAGACCCAGTACTTC. Its protein is CTSNRTGKETQYF.

With regard to this clonotype: Without the conserved terminal phenylalanine or tryptophan, this CDR3 likely stems from a read error. The chain links TRBV11-1 to TRBJ2-7; D gene uncertain. Per germline, CDR1 SGHAT and CDR2 FQDESV (reference sequence). Trimming shortened V by 4 bases and J by 5 bases, and 18 bases separated the two germline ends. This CDR3 is built from 15 residues. The CDR3 coding sequence is TGTGCCAGCAGCTATTCTGGTGTGACCAGCAACGAGCAGTACATC. It yields the protein CASSYSGVTSNEQYI.

This clonotype was detected only once. The CDR3 does not end in the conserved phenylalanine or tryptophan, so this is likely a read error. The rearrangement joins TRBV18 to TRBJ2-7; D gene unclear. This CDR3 spans 15 amino acids. From germline, CDR1 is KGHSH and CDR2 LQKENI. The CDR3, as DNA: TGTGCCAGCTCACCACCGGGTGGTGATGGCTACGACCAGTACTTG. Translation: CASSPPGGDGYDQYL.

With respect to this clonotype: The junction differs from germline at one of its ends, possibly a read error. The V and J genes are TRBV4-1 and TRBJ1-5; 8 bases line up with TRBD1. Germline V lookup: CDR1 MGHRA, CDR2 YSYEKL. The CDR3 is 15 amino acids. The CDR3 DNA is TGCGCCAGCAGCCAAGATGGGACAGGCAATCAGCTCCAGCATTTT. Translating gives CASSQDGTGNQLQHF.

The chain combines TRBV11-2 with TRBJ2-1; 10 bases are a match to TRBD2. This CDR3 spans 13 amino acids. V lost 4 bases and J lost 8; bases outside the gene matches: 2. Per the germline V gene, CDR1 is SGHAT and CDR2 is FQNNGV. The DNA for the CDR3 is TGTGCCAGCAGCTCAGCGGGAGGGTATGAGCAGTTCTTC. This gives the protein CASSSAGGYEQFF. Variable domain in full (rest from reference TRBV11-2 and TRBJ2-1): EAGVAQSPRYKIIEKRQSVAFWCNPISGHATLYWYQQILGQGPKLLIQFQNNGVVDDSQLPKDRFSAERLKGVDSTLKIQPAKLEDSAVYLCASSSAGGYEQFFGPGTRLTVL.

This clonotype was seen repeatedly, ten times or more. The chain joins TRBV4-1 to TRBJ1-1; a weak D match, TRBD1 (6 bases). Germline CDR1 reads MGHRA; CDR2 reads YSYEKL. Trimming left V 3 bases short and J 0 bases short, with 11 bases between. The CDR3 covers 15 residues. CDR3 DNA: TGCGCCAGCAGCCAGGAGGGACACTTGAACACTGAAGCTTTCTTT. This sequence encodes CASSQEGHLNTEAFF.

V usage is TRBV11-2 and J usage is TRBJ2-7; TRBD1 aligns across 10 bases. Trimming took 4 bases from V and 6 from J; bases not matched to a gene: 9. Germline CDR1 SGHAT, CDR2 FQNNGV. The CDR3 consists of 15 residues. The CDR3 reads CASSSPGQGYSEQYF. The CDR3 DNA follows: TGTGCCAGCAGCTCCCCGGGACAGGGGTACTCCGAGCAGTACTTC. Full variable domain (outside the CDR3, taken from reference TRBV11-2 and TRBJ2-7): EAGVAQSPRYKIIEKRQSVAFWCNPISGHATLYWYQQILGQGPKLLIQFQNNGVVDDSQLPKDRFSAERLKGVDSTLKIQPAKLEDSAVYLCASSSPGQGYSEQYFGPGTRLTVT.

Turning to this clonotype: Relative to the germline gene, one junction end is altered; a read error may explain this. The CDR3 spells CSALWADNEQSF. The CDR3 nucleotides are TGCAGCGCCCTATGGGCAGACAATGAGCAGTCCTTC. The chain joins TRBV29-1 to TRBJ2-1, with unresolved D. The V gene's germline CDR1 is SQVTM and CDR2 ANQGSEA. The CDR3 extends over 12 amino acids.

The rearrangement links TRBV6-2 or TRBV6-3 to TRBJ2-7; 7 bases are a match to TRBD2. Germline V gives CDR1 MNHEY, CDR2 SVGEGT. The length of the CDR3 is 14 residues. The ends lost 10 bases at V and 6 bases at J; junction bases unmatched: 15. DNA for the CDR3: TGTGCCAACATCAAGAGACTAGCCATTGGCGAGCAGTACTTC. Translation: CANIKRLAIGEQYF.

Concerning this clonotype itself: A much larger clone is a single base away; this may be a read error. The chain is built from TRBV24-1 and TRBJ1-2, with 9 bases fitting TRBD1. This CDR3 comprises 14 residues. Germline assignment: CDR1 KGHDR and CDR2 SFDVKD. CDR3 residues: CPTSDPGTGLGYTF. CDR3 DNA sequence: TGTCCCACCAGTGACCCCGGGACAGGGTTAGGCTACACCTTC.

In this sample, this clonotype turned up a few times. Since the CDR3 does not end with the conserved phenylalanine or tryptophan, this likely comes from a read error. The chain employs TRBV11-2 and TRBJ1-2, with 11 bases identical to TRBD1. V shed 9 bases, J shed 4 bases, and the junction held 7 bases outside the gene matches. Germline V CDR1 and CDR2: SGHAT, FQNNGV. CDR3 size: 14 residues. CDR3 nucleotide sequence: TGTGCCAGGAGGGGACAGGGGGAGGGCTATGGCTACACCCTC. Its translation: CARRGQGEGYGYTL.

CDR3 in DNA: TGCAGTGCCCGCGAGGGGAGCAGGATATACAATGAGCAGTTCTTC. It translates to CSAREGSRIYNEQFF. This chain joins TRBV20-1 and TRBJ2-1; perhaps D is TRBD1 or TRBD2 (5 bases each). V lost 6 bases and J lost 4, with 19 bases in between. This CDR3 region has 15 residues. Per germline, CDR1 DFQATT and CDR2 SNEGSKA (reference sequence).